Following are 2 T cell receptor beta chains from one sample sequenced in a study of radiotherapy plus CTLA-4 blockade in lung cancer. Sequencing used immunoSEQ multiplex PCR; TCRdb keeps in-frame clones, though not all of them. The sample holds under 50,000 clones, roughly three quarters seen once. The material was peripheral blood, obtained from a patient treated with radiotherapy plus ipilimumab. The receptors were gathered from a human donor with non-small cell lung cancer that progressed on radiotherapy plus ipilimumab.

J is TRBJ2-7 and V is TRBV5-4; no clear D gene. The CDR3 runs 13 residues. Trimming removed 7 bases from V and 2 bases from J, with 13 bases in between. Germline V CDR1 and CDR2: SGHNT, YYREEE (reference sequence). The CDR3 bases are TGTGCCAGCTCCCCCCCAGGTGCCTACGAGCAGTACTTC. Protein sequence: CASSPPGAYEQYF.

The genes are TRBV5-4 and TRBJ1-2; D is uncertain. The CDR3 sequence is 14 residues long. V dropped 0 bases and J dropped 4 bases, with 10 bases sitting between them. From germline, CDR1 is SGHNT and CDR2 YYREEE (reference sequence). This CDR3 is CASSLGQSVYGYTF. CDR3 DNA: TGTGCCAGCAGCTTGGGACAATCCGTCTATGGCTACACCTTC.